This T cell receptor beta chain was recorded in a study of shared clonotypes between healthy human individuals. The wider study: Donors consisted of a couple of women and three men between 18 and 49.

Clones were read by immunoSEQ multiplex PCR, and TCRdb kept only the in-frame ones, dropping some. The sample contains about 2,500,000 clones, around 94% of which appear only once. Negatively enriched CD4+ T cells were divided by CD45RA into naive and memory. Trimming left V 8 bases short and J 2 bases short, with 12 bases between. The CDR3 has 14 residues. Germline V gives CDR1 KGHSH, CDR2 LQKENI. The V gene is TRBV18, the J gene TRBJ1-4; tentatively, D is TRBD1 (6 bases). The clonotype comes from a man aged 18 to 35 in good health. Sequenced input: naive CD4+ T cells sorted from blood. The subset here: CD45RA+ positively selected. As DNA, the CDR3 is TGTGCCAGCGCATTGGGGGCCACTAATGAAAAACTGTTTTTT. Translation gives CASALGATNEKLFF.